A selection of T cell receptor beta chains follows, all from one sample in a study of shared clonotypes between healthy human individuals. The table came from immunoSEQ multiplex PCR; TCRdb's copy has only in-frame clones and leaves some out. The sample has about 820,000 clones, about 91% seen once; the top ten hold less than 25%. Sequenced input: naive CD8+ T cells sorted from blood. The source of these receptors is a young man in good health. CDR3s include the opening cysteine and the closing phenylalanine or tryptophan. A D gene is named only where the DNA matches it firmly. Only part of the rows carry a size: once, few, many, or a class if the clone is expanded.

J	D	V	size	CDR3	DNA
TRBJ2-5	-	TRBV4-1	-	CASSQIGYQETQYF	TGCGCCAGCAGCCAAATTGGGTACCAAGAGACCCAGTACTTC
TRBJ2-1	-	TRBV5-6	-	CASSLASAGHYNEQFF	TGTGCCAGCAGCTTGGCATCAGCGGGACATTACAATGAGCAGTTCTTC
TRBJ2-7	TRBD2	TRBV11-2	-	CASSQPGLDYEQYF	TGTGCCAGCAGCCAACCGGGACTAGACTACGAGCAGTACTTC
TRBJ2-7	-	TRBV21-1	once	CASSKVLSGPIRTYEQYF	TGTGCCAGCAGCAAAGTACTATCCGGGCCGATAAGAACCTACGAGCAGTACTTC
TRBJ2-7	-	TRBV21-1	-	CASSKGTSGRGYEQYF	TGTGCCAGCAGCAAAGGGACTAGCGGTCGGGGCTACGAGCAGTACTTC
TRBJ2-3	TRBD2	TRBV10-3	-	CAISGTSGERATDTQYF	TGTGCCATCAGTGGTACTAGCGGAGAAAGGGCCACAGATACGCAGTATTTT
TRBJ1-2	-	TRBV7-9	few	CASSSPGKTNYGYTF	TGTGCCAGCAGCTCCCCAGGGAAAACTAACTATGGCTACACCTTC
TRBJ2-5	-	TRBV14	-	CASSQALPGGDPWETQYF	TGTGCCAGCAGCCAAGCTCTCCCGGGCGGGGACCCATGGGAGACCCAGTACTTC
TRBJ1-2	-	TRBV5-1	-	CASSLADSGGTGYTF	TGCGCCAGCAGCTTGGCGGACAGTGGAGGTACTGGCTACACCTTC
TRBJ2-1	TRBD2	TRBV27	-	CASTGGRLTYNEQFF	TGTGCCAGCACCGGCGGGAGGCTTACCTACAATGAGCAGTTCTTC
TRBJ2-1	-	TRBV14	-	CASSQGSDRNYNEQFF	TGTGCCAGCAGCCAAGGGAGCGACCGAAACTACAATGAGCAGTTCTTC
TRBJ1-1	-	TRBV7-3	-	CASRDSEAFF	TGTGCCAGCAGGGACAGCGAAGCTTTCTTT
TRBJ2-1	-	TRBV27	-	CASSLDTYNEQFF	TGTGCCAGCAGCCTAGACACCTACAATGAGCAGTTCTTC
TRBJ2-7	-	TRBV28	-	CASRSDHYEQYF	TGTGCCAGCAGATCGGACCACTACGAGCAGTACTTC
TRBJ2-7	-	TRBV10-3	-	CAIRSSGWSSYEQYF	TGTGCCATCAGAAGTAGCGGATGGAGCTCCTACGAGCAGTACTTC
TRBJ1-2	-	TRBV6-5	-	CASSLTGGDYTF	TGTGCCAGCAGTCTCACTGGGGGGGACTACACCTTC
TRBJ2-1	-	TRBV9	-	CASSGGFSSYNEQFF	TGTGCCAGCAGTGGAGGATTTAGCTCCTACAATGAGCAGTTCTTC
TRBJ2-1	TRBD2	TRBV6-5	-	CASMAGVSSYNEQFF	TGTGCCAGCATGGCGGGAGTAAGCTCCTACAATGAGCAGTTCTTC
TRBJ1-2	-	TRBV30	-	CASHVGGYGYTF	TGTGCCAGCCACGTCGGGGGTTATGGCTACACCTTC
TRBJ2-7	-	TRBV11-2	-	CASSLGGTYEQYF	TGTGCCAGCAGCTTAGGAGGGACCTACGAGCAGTACTTC
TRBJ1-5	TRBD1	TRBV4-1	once	CASRDRDVSNQPQHF	TGCGCCAGCAGGGACAGGGACGTGAGCAATCAGCCCCAGCATTTT
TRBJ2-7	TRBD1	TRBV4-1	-	CASSQQQGAREQYF	TGCGCCAGCAGCCAGCAGCAGGGGGCGCGTGAGCAGTACTTC
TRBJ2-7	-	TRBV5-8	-	CASSPTYEQYF	TGTGCCAGCAGCCCTACCTACGAGCAGTACTTC
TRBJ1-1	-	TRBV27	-	CASSKHRSQSTEAFF	TGTGCCAGCAGTAAGCACAGGTCCCAGAGCACTGAAGCTTTCTTT
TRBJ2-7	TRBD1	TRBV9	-	CASSSGQGSYEQYF	TGTGCCAGCAGCTCGGGACAGGGCTCCTACGAGCAGTACTTC
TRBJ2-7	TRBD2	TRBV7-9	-	CASSVDGGDRDEQYF	TGTGCCAGCAGCGTAGATGGGGGGGATCGAGACGAGCAGTACTTC
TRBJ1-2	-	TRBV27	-	CASSLSYQGPLTF	TGTGCCAGCAGTTTAAGCTACCAAGGGCCTCTAACCTTC
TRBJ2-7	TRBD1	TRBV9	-	CASSPRARQGEQYF	TGTGCCAGCAGCCCTCGAGCTAGACAGGGGGAGCAGTACTTC
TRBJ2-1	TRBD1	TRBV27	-	CASSLSTGNINEQFF	TGTGCCAGCAGTTTATCGACAGGGAACATCAATGAGCAGTTCTTC
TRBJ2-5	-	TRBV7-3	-	CASSLSDGSGTQYF	TGTGCCAGCAGTTTATCAGACGGGTCGGGGACCCAGTACTTC
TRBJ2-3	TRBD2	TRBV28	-	CASSHASGSGTDTQYF	TGTGCCAGCAGTCATGCTAGCGGGAGCGGCACAGATACGCAGTATTTT
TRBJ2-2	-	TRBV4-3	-	CASSQALGESGELFF	TGCGCCAGCAGCCAAGCTCTGGGGGAATCCGGGGAGCTGTTTTTT
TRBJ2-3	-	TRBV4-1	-	CASSLRDQGYTDTQYF	TGCGCCAGCAGCCTCCGGGACCAAGGATACACAGATACGCAGTATTTT
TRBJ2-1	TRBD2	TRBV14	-	CASSQGWGEGLVDEQFF	TGTGCCAGCAGCCAAGGTTGGGGGGAGGGCCTTGTCGATGAGCAGTTCTTC
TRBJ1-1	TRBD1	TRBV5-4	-	CASSPGTDQAFF	TGTGCCAGCAGCCCAGGGACAGATCAAGCTTTCTTT
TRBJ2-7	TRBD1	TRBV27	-	CASSTDTGAYEQYF	TGTGCCAGCAGTACAGACACAGGGGCCTACGAGCAGTACTTC
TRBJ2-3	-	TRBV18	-	CASSQTPLRSTDTQYF	TGTGCCAGCTCGCAAACACCTCTGCGGAGCACAGATACGCAGTATTTT
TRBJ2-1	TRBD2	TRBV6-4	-	CASSPGLAGNNEQFF	TGTGCCAGCAGTCCGGGACTAGCGGGCAACAATGAGCAGTTCTTC
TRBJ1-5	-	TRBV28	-	CASSSLNRNSNQPQHF	TGTGCCAGCAGTTCCCTGAACAGGAATAGCAATCAGCCCCAGCATTTT
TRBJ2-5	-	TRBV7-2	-	CASSLEGGGWETQYF	TGTGCCAGCAGCTTAGAAGGGGGGGGCTGGGAGACCCAGTACTTC
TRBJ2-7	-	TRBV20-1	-	CSARPYEQYF	TGCAGTGCTAGGCCCTACGAGCAGTACTTC
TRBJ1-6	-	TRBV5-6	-	CASSFQNSPLHF	TGTGCCAGCAGCTTTCAGAATTCACCCCTCCACTTT
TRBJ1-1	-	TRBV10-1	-	CASSEGFTEAFF	TGCGCCAGCAGTGAAGGGTTTACTGAAGCTTTCTTT
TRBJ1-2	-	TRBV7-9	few	CASSFLDRQGYTF	TGTGCCAGCAGCTTTCTGGACCGGCAAGGCTACACCTTC
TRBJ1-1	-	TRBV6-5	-	CASRWLEGTEAFF	TGTGCCAGCAGATGGTTAGAGGGCACTGAAGCTTTCTTT
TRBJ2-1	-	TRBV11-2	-	CASSIYGTSNNEQFF	TGTGCCAGCAGCATTTACGGGACATCCAACAATGAGCAGTTCTTC
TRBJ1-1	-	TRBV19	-	CASSWGEGPEAFF	TGTGCCAGTAGTTGGGGGGAAGGACCTGAAGCTTTCTTT
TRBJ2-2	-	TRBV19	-	CASSIAGTNTGELFF	TGTGCCAGTAGTATAGCCGGGACTAACACCGGGGAGCTGTTTTTT
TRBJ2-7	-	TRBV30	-	CAWSRIDEQYF	TGTGCCTGGAGTAGGATCGACGAGCAGTACTTC
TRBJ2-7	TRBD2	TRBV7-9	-	CASSSRLAGEGYEQYF	TGTGCCAGCAGCTCCAGACTAGCGGGAGAAGGCTACGAGCAGTACTTC
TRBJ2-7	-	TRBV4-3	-	CASSHTRGREQYF	TGCGCCAGCAGCCATACTCGAGGGCGCGAGCAGTACTTC